The subject of this entry is one T cell receptor (beta chain). The antigen is unknown. Produced via immunoSEQ multiplex PCR; TCRdb's table is partial and in-frame only. The table records tens of thousands of clones, approximately 84% of them present only once. The record originates from a study of OX40 agonist ivuxolimab in advanced cancers. Study overall: Ivuxolimab, which is an agonistic anti-OX40 (CD134) antibody, was administered to the patients.

General observations from the study: Certain nonresponders additionally had low normalized T-cell clonal expansion.

This TCR was recovered from an adult with an advanced solid tumor such as melanoma, head and neck, liver or kidney cancer. The specimen was CD4+ or CD8+ T cells sorted from blood, collected in a trial of the OX40 agonist ivuxolimab.

The CDR3 reads CASSDILGTTTDTQYF. The CDR3 region has the DNA TGTGCCAGCAGCGATATCCTAGGGACTACCACAGATACGCAGTATTTT. The J gene is TRBJ2-3, the V gene TRBV5-4; 7 bases agree with TRBD2. Per the germline V gene, CDR1 is SGHNT and CDR2 is YYREEE (reference sequence). The CDR3 is 16 residues long. V was clipped by 4 bases and J by 2 bases; unmatched bases: 10.